These 15 T cell receptor beta chains came from one sample sequenced in a study of glioma-infiltrating T cells after dendritic cell vaccination. Only in-frame clones appear in the TCRdb table, and some are missing; sequencing was by immunoSEQ multiplex PCR. The repertoire holds 80,000 to 100,000 clones, with about four fifths as singletons. The sample in question was blood, obtained before dendritic cell vaccination. These receptors all stem from a human donor with glioblastoma.

This clone appeared a single time. The chain carries TRBV2 and TRBJ2-5; perhaps TRBD1 as D (6 bases). Trimming cost V 5 bases and J 5 bases, with 15 bases left between them. This CDR3 contains 14 residues. Germline CDR1 is SNHLY and CDR2 is FYNNEI. In DNA, the CDR3 is TGTGCCAGCAGTCGGTACAGGGTGGGGGAGACCCAGTACTTC. Its protein is CASSRYRVGETQYF.

The rearrangement joins TRBV27 to TRBJ1-2; 7 bases align to TRBD1. The germline CDR1 and CDR2 sequences are MNHEY and SMNVEV (reference sequence). This CDR3 is built from 17 residues. The V segment lost 6 bases and the J segment 8 bases; nucleotides outside the gene matches: 21. CDR3 in amino acids: CASSSGGRDRTGYGYTF. DNA of the CDR3: TGTGCCAGCAGCTCAGGGGGGCGGGACAGAACAGGGTACGGCTACACCTTC.

The rearrangement uses TRBV9 and TRBJ2-2, with 10 bases fitting TRBD1. CDR1 and CDR2 (germline): SGDLS, YYNGEE. V dropped 5 bases and J dropped 6; count of bases not matched to a gene: 1. This CDR3 contains 13 residues. The CDR3 region has the DNA TGTGCCAGCAGGGGGACAGGGGCCGGGGAGCTGTTTTTT. It encodes CASRGTGAGELFF.

A few counts support this clone. The chain employs TRBV27 and TRBJ1-6; D ambiguous. V was pared by 4 bases and J by 12 bases, with 16 bases between. CDR1 and CDR2 from the germline V gene are MNHEY and SMNVEV (reference sequence). This CDR3 contains 14 residues. This CDR3 reads CASSSQTSDGPLHF. CDR3 coding DNA: TGTGCCAGCAGTTCACAGACCTCAGACGGACCCCTCCACTTT.

The V gene is TRBV5-4, the J gene TRBJ2-2; the match to TRBD1 covers 7 bases. The CDR3 has 16 amino acids. The germline CDR1 and CDR2 sequences are SGHNT and YYREEE (reference sequence). Trimming at V came to 2 bases and at J to 7 bases, leaving 11 bases not matched to a gene. The CDR3 DNA reads as TGTGCCAGCAGCTTACAGGGGCTCCACCTGTACGGGGAGCTGTTTTTT. Translated, it gives CASSLQGLHLYGELFF.

The V gene is TRBV27, the J gene TRBJ2-7; 9 positions agree with TRBD2. The CDR3 has 15 residues. Trimming cost V 1 base and J 7 bases; bases outside gene matches: 8. Germline CDR1 MNHEY, CDR2 SMNVEV (reference sequence). CDR3: CASSLWLAGLKEQYF. CDR3 in DNA: TGTGCCAGCAGTTTATGGCTAGCGGGACTGAAGGAGCAGTACTTC.

The chain has TRBV27 and TRBJ1-1; 8 bases fit TRBD1. The germline V gene encodes CDR1 MNHEY and CDR2 SMNVEV (reference sequence). The CDR3 contains 12 residues. V was pared by 4 bases and J by 10 bases, with 5 bases of the junction left unmatched. CDR3 in DNA: TGTGCCAGCAGTTCCGACAGGGGTCGAGCTTTCTTT. Protein: CASSSDRGRAFF.

This rearrangement joins TRBV18 to TRBJ1-1; D remains unclear. Germline lookup yields CDR1 KGHSH and CDR2 LQKENI. V lost 5 bases to trimming and J lost 3 bases, with 10 bases between them. The CDR3 contains 13 residues. The CDR3 loop reads CASSRSVDTEAFF. For the CDR3, the DNA is TGTGCCAGCTCAAGGAGTGTAGACACTGAAGCTTTCTTT. Filled out from reference TRBV18 and TRBJ1-1, the complete variable domain reads NAGVMQNPRHLVRRRGQEARLRCSPMKGHSHVYWYRQLPEEGLKFMVYLQKENIIDESGMPKERFSAEFPKEGPSILRIQQVVRGDSAAYFCASSRSVDTEAFFGQGTRLTVV.

V and J are TRBV7-3 and TRBJ2-7; 14 nucleotides agree with TRBD2. The length of the CDR3 is 16 residues. CDR1 and CDR2 from the germline V gene are SGHTA and FQGTGA. After removal of 5 bases from V and 9 bases from J, the junction contained 12 bases not matched to a gene. This CDR3 reads CASSLDGTSGSRRQYF. In DNA, the CDR3 is TGTGCCAGCAGCCTTGACGGGACTAGCGGGAGTCGGCGGCAGTACTTC.

This sequence joins TRBV5-1 and TRBJ2-3; a weak D match, TRBD2 (6 bases). Germline values: CDR1 SGHRS, CDR2 YFSETQ. The CDR3 loop spans 13 amino acids. V dropped 2 bases and J dropped 6 bases, with 10 bases sitting between them. The CDR3 loop reads CASSLNRGDTQYF. The CDR3 nucleotides read TGCGCCAGCAGCTTAAACCGGGGGGATACGCAGTATTTT. Supplemented by reference TRBV5-1 and TRBJ2-3, the full variable domain reads KAGVTQTPRYLIKTRGQQVTLSCSPISGHRSVSWYQQTPGQGLQFLFEYFSETQRNKGNFPGRFSGRQFSNSRSEMNVSTLELGDSALYLCASSLNRGDTQYFGPGTRLTVL.

J is TRBJ1-2 and V is TRBV6-5; D is possibly TRBD1 (5 bases). CDR3 length equals 15 residues. Trimming removed 6 bases from V and 2 bases from J, with 16 bases in between. Germline V gene data show CDR1 as MNHEY and CDR2 as SVGAGI. CDR3 DNA sequence: TGTGCCAGCAGCCCTACGACAGTGCCCAACTATGGCTACACCTTC. Translating gives CASSPTTVPNYGYTF.

This chain connects TRBV9 to TRBJ1-6; D perhaps matches TRBD1 (5 bases). The germline V gene encodes CDR1 SGDLS and CDR2 YYNGEE. V lost 3 bases and J 9 bases, leaving 10 bases between the germline ends. The CDR3 has 13 amino acids. The CDR3 spells CASSGEGSSPLHF. The CDR3 DNA follows: TGTGCCAGCAGCGGGGAGGGGAGTTCACCCCTCCACTTT.

J is TRBJ1-5 and V is TRBV6-1; D is unclear. Per the germline V gene, CDR1 is MNHNS and CDR2 is SASEGT. CDR3 size: 12 residues. V was shortened by 6 bases and J by 0 bases, with 3 bases between the two germline ends. CDR3 protein: CASSFSNQPQHF. In DNA, the CDR3 is TGTGCCAGCAGCTTTAGCAATCAGCCCCAGCATTTT.

The chain joins TRBV20-1 to TRBJ1-1; D gene ambiguous. This CDR3 spans 10 amino acids. Trimming took off 2 bases at V and 8 bases at J, with 6 bases between the two ends. Germline V gene sequence: CDR1 DFQATT, CDR2 SNEGSKA (reference sequence). CDR3 sequence (DNA): TGCAGTGCTAGATTCTTAGAAGCTTTCTTT. Residues: CSARFLEAFF.

The J gene is TRBJ2-7, the V gene TRBV19; possible D gene TRBD2, 7 bases. The germline gives CDR1 LNHDA, CDR2 SQIVND (reference sequence). V dropped 5 bases and J dropped 6 bases, with 17 bases sitting between them. The CDR3 spans 14 residues. CDR3: CASSSSGGGGEQYF. For the CDR3, the DNA is TGTGCCAGTAGTTCGAGCGGAGGGGGGGGCGAGCAGTACTTC.